A single sample gave rise to the 25 T cell receptor beta chains below, sequenced in a study of CD4+ T cells in melanoma. The protocol was immunoSEQ multiplex PCR, while the TCRdb copy is restricted to in-frame clones and leaves out a portion. The table has approximately 14,000 clones, over 80% seen once; the top ten hold 5.5% to 8%. Input material: cells from a culture (not recorded whether cultured in vitro). The receptors originated from a human donor with melanoma.

The J gene is TRBJ1-5, the V gene TRBV7-8; tentative D call: TRBD1 (5 bases). The CDR3 covers 13 residues. CDR1 and CDR2 (germline): SGHVS, FQNEAQ. Trimming took off 5 bases at V and 4 bases at J, with 9 bases between the two ends. Written as DNA, the CDR3 is TGTGCCAGCAGCCTGACAGATAATCAGCCCCAGCATTTT. Protein sequence: CASSLTDNQPQHF.

The V call is TRBV14, the J call TRBJ2-2; no clear D. Germline V gives CDR1 SGHDN, CDR2 FVKESK. V was cut by 5 bases and J by 6 bases, with 7 bases left in between. The CDR3 runs 12 residues. CDR3 residues: CASSYRAGELFF. The DNA for the CDR3 is TGTGCCAGCAGCTATCGGGCCGGGGAGCTGTTTTTT.

The gene calls are TRBV29-1 and TRBJ1-4, with D uncertain. The CDR3 consists of 11 residues. Germline V CDR1 and CDR2: SQVTM, ANQGSEA. V was shortened by 2 bases and J by 9 bases, with 7 bases between the two germline ends. The chain's CDR3 is CSVEKAKKLFF. The DNA for the CDR3 is TGCAGCGTTGAAAAGGCAAAAAAACTGTTTTTT.

This clone appeared a single time. The rearrangement uses TRBV6-5 and TRBJ1-5, with no clear D. This CDR3 spans 15 amino acids. V gave up 0 bases and J gave up 0 bases, with 6 bases separating them. Germline CDR1 and CDR2: MNHEY and SVGAGI. CDR3 nucleotide sequence: TGTGCCAGCAGTTACTCTCAACATAGCAATCAGCCCCAGCATTTT. It codes for CASSYSQHSNQPQHF.

In its sample, this clone was seen once. The CDR3 sequence is CASGWGESWNEAFF. The CDR3 DNA reads TGTGCTAGTGGTTGGGGGGAGTCTTGGAATGAAGCTTTCTTT. J is TRBJ1-1 and V is TRBV12-5; possibly TRBD1 for D (5 bases). V dropped 4 bases and J dropped 7 bases, with 16 bases sitting between them. The germline gives CDR1 LGHNT, CDR2 FRNRAP. The CDR3 totals 14 residues.

A single count supports this clone. The chain joins TRBV28 to TRBJ1-1, with 9 bases lining up with TRBD1. The CDR3 is made up of 13 amino acids. V shed 10 bases, J shed 5 bases, and the junction held 8 bases outside the gene matches. In germline, CDR1 is MDHEN, CDR2 SYDVKM. The CDR3 reads CATEPGQGTEAFF. CDR3 coding DNA: TGTGCCACCGAACCGGGACAGGGTACTGAAGCTTTCTTT.

The V gene is TRBV10-2, the J gene TRBJ1-1; 7 bases fit TRBD1. This CDR3 region has 14 residues. The V and J ends lost 7 bases and 4 bases, in that order; junction bases with no gene match: 9. Germline-derived CDR1 and CDR2 are WSHSY and SAAADI. Here the CDR3 reads CASKQTGIGTEAFF. Written as DNA, the CDR3 is TGCGCCAGCAAACAGACAGGGATAGGCACTGAAGCTTTCTTT.

The chain uses TRBV6-5 and TRBJ1-5; 7 nucleotides match TRBD1. Germline CDR1 and CDR2: MNHEY and SVGAGI. The length of the CDR3 is 15 residues. V shed 5 bases and J 3 bases; nucleotides not matched to a gene: 7. The DNA for the CDR3 is TGTGCCAGCAGTGCCACAGGGGTATTCAATCAGCCCCAGCATTTT. Translation: CASSATGVFNQPQHF.

The chain couples TRBV9 to TRBJ1-2; 9 bases map to TRBD1. The germline gives CDR1 SGDLS, CDR2 YYNGEE. The CDR3 runs 13 residues. J lost 8 bases, V lost 4 bases, and 6 bases had no gene match. As DNA, the CDR3 is TGTGCCAGCAGCAAACAGGGGGCTACCGGCTACACCTTC. This sequence encodes CASSKQGATGYTF.

V gene TRBV7-8 combines with J gene TRBJ1-5; tentative D call: TRBD1 (5 bases). From germline, CDR1 is SGHVS and CDR2 FQNEAQ. Trimming cost V 5 bases and J 5 bases, with 10 bases left between them. This CDR3 region has 13 residues. The CDR3 region is CASSPGGYQPQHF. The CDR3 bases are TGTGCCAGCAGCCCCGGGGGATATCAGCCCCAGCATTTT.

The chain is built from TRBV28 and TRBJ1-1; D perhaps matches TRBD1 (5 bases). V gave up 6 bases and J gave up 1 base, with 15 bases separating them. Germline values: CDR1 MDHEN, CDR2 SYDVKM. The CDR3 totals 15 residues. The CDR3 reads CASRMTGGPNTEAFF. DNA for the CDR3: TGTGCCAGCAGAATGACTGGGGGACCGAACACTGAAGCTTTCTTT.

As to this clone: An end of the junction does not agree with germline; a read error may underlie this. The gene calls are TRBV9 and TRBJ2-5; 9 positions match TRBD2. The CDR3 is made up of 16 amino acids. In germline, CDR1 is SGDLS, CDR2 YYNGEE. CDR3 coding DNA: TGTGCCAGCAGCGTCGGTTGGCGGGGGGGCCAAAAGACCCAGTACTTC. This translates into CASSVGWRGGQKTQYF.

In this sample, this clone turned up once. This chain joins TRBV6-6 and TRBJ2-5, with 10 nucleotides matching TRBD1. Germline V gene sequence: CDR1 MNHNY, CDR2 SVGAGI (reference sequence). There are 15 residues in the CDR3. V was clipped by 6 bases and J by 5 bases; unmatched bases: 9. For the CDR3, the DNA is TGTGCCAGCAGCCGAGGGACAGGGGTTCAGGAGACCCAGTACTTC. Protein sequence: CASSRGTGVQETQYF.

The J gene is TRBJ2-7, the V gene TRBV10-3, with TRBD1 as a possible D gene (5 bases). V gave up 2 bases and J gave up 1 base, with 12 bases separating them. The V gene's germline CDR1 is ENHRY and CDR2 SYGVKD. The CDR3 is 15 residues long. CDR3 nucleotide sequence: TGTGCCATCAGTGAGACCGAGGCAGGGTCCTACGAGCAGTACTTC. Translating it yields CAISETEAGSYEQYF.

The chain couples TRBV11-2 to TRBJ1-1; D gene unclear. CDR1 is SGHAT and CDR2 is FQNNGV in the germline V gene. The CDR3 runs 14 residues. V was pared by 5 bases and J by 1 base, with 11 bases between. The CDR3 sequence: CASSKIPGNTEAFF. DNA for the CDR3: TGTGCCAGCAGCAAGATTCCAGGGAACACTGAAGCTTTCTTT.

This chain links TRBV10-2 with TRBJ2-7; D might be TRBD1 (5 bases). V was shortened by 8 bases and J by 6 bases, with 17 bases between the two germline ends. The V gene's germline CDR1 is WSHSY and CDR2 SAAADI. This CDR3 region has 13 residues. The chain's CDR3 is CASSRTVGVEQYF. For the CDR3, the DNA is TGCGCCAGCTCACGGACCGTAGGGGTCGAGCAGTACTTC.

The rearrangement uses TRBV11-2 and TRBJ2-5; D gene ambiguous. CDR1 and CDR2 (germline): SGHAT, FQNNGV. The V end was cut by 0 bases, the J end by 3 bases, with 8 bases between. The CDR3 consists of 14 residues. As DNA, the CDR3 is TGTGCCAGCAGCTTAGACCGGGTAAAAGAGACCCAGTACTTC. Translation gives CASSLDRVKETQYF.

J is TRBJ2-1 and V is TRBV30, with unresolved D. Germline lookup yields CDR1 GTSNPN and CDR2 SVGIG (reference sequence). CDR3 size: 11 residues. The ends were cut back, 1 base at V and 9 bases at J, with 7 bases in the middle. The CDR3 is CAWSGVGEQFF. DNA of the CDR3: TGTGCCTGGAGTGGGGTGGGTGAGCAGTTCTTC.

V usage is TRBV30 and J usage is TRBJ2-3; D is uncertain. This CDR3 comprises 13 residues. Trimming cost V 2 bases and J 2 bases, with 8 bases left between them. The germline gives CDR1 GTSNPN, CDR2 SVGIG (reference sequence). The CDR3: CAWSRANTDTQYF. Written as DNA, the CDR3 is TGTGCCTGGAGTCGGGCCAACACAGATACGCAGTATTTT.

This clone appeared a few times. CDR3 coding DNA: TGTGCCAGCAGCTCGACCCCCAGGCTTGGCTACACCTTC. Protein sequence: CASSSTPRLGYTF. The rearrangement joins TRBV7-9 to TRBJ1-2; D remains unclear. Germline lookup yields CDR1 SEHNR and CDR2 FQNEAQ (reference sequence). With 4 bases removed from V and 7 bases from J, the gap between germline ends came to 13 bases. The CDR3 totals 13 residues. The full variable domain, its missing parts supplied by reference TRBV7-9 and TRBJ1-2, is DTGVSQNPRHKITKRGQNVTFRCDPISEHNRLYWYRQTLGQGPEFLTYFQNEAQLEKSRLLSDRFSAERPKGSFSTLEIQRTEQGDSAMYLCASSSTPRLGYTFGSGTRLTVV.

V gene TRBV5-1 combines with J gene TRBJ2-7, with a possible D match to TRBD2 (5 bases). The CDR3 contains 16 residues. Trimming shortened V by 1 base and J by 3 bases, and 17 bases separated the two germline ends. In germline, CDR1 is SGHRS, CDR2 YFSETQ. The CDR3 loop is CASSLSHPGNVYEQYF. In nucleotides, the CDR3 is TGCGCCAGCAGCTTGTCACACCCCGGGAATGTCTACGAGCAGTACTTC.

The V call is TRBV7-8, the J call TRBJ1-5, with 7 nucleotides matching TRBD1. This CDR3 region has 16 residues. Germline-derived CDR1 and CDR2 are SGHVS and FQNEAQ. V lost 3 bases to trimming and J lost 7 bases; unmatched junction nucleotides: 12. The CDR3 loop reads CASSFKGARWVQPQHF. As DNA, the CDR3 is TGTGCCAGCAGCTTTAAGGGGGCGCGATGGGTCCAGCCCCAGCATTTT.

The chain links TRBV10-3 to TRBJ2-5, with a weak D call TRBD1 (5 bases). Per germline, CDR1 ENHRY and CDR2 SYGVKD. The length of the CDR3 is 13 residues. V gave up 7 bases and J gave up 4 bases, with 13 bases separating them. DNA of the CDR3: TGTGCCATCAAAAGGGGAACAGGAGAGACCCAGTACTTC. Translation: CAIKRGTGETQYF.

This chain uses TRBV7-6 with TRBJ2-7; unclear D gene. Trimming cost V 0 bases and J 7 bases, with 16 bases left between them. The CDR3 has 15 residues. Germline V gene sequence: CDR1 SGHVS, CDR2 FNYEAQ. The DNA for the CDR3 is TGTGCCAGCAGCTTAGCGAGGACGAACCTAGGGGAGCAGTACTTC. As protein: CASSLARTNLGEQYF.

The chain uses TRBV5-1 and TRBJ2-2, with 7 positions matching TRBD1. The germline CDR1 and CDR2 sequences are SGHRS and YFSETQ. The CDR3 contains 17 residues. Trimming took 4 bases from V and 2 from J; bases not matched to a gene: 11. Written as DNA, the CDR3 is TGCGCCAGCAGCCGGACACCGGGACAGTTAAACACCGGGGAGCTGTTTTTT. Translation: CASSRTPGQLNTGELFF.